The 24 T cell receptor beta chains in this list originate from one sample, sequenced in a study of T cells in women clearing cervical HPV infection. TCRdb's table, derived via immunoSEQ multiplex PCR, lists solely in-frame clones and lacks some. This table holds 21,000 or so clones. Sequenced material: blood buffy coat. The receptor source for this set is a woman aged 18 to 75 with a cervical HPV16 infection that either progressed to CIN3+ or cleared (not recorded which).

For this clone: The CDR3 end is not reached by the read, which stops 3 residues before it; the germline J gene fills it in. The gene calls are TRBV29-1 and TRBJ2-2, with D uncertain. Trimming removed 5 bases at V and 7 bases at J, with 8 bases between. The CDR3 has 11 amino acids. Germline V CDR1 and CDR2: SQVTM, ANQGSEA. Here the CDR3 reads CSVPTYGELFF. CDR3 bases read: TGCAGCGTTCCCACCTACGGGGAG.

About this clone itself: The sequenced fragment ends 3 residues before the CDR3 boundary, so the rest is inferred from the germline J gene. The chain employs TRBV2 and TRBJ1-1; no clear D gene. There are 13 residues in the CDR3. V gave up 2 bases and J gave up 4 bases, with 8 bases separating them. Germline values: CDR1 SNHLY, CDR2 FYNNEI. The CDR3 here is CASSEFMRTEAFF. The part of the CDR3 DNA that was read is TGTGCCAGCAGTGAATTTATGCGCACTGAA.

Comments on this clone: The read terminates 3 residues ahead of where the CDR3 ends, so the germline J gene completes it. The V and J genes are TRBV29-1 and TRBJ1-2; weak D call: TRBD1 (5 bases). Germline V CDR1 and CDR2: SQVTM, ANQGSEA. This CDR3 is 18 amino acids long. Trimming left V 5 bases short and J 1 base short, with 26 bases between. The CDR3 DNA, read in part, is TGCAGCGTTCGGGGGGGAGCCTATCAATCCTTGCATAACTATGGC. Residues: CSVRGGAYQSLHNYG. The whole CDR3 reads CSVRGGAYQSLHNYGYTF.

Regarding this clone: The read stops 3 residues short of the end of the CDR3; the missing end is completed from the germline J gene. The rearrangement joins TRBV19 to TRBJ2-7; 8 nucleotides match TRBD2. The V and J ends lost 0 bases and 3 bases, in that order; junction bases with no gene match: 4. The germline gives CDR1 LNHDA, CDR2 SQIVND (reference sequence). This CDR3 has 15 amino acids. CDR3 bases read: TGTGCCAGTAGTATAGAGTTAGCGGGGTACTACGAG. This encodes CASSIELAGYYE. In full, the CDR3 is CASSIELAGYYEQYF.

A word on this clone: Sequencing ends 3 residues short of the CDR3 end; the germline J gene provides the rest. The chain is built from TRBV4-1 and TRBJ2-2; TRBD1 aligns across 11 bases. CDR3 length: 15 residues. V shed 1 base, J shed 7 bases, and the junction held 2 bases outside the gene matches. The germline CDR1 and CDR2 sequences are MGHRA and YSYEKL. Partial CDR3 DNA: TGCGCCAGCAGCCAAGCCGGGACAGGGGGCGGGGAG. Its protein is CASSQAGTGGGE. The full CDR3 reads CASSQAGTGGGELFF.

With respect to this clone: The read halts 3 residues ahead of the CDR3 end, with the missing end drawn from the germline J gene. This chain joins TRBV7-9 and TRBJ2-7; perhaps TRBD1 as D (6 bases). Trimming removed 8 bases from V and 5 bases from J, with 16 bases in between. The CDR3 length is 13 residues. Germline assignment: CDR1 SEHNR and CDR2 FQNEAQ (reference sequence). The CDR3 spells CASGGRAGDEQYF. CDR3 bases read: TGTGCCAGCGGGGGCAGGGCAGGTGACGAG.

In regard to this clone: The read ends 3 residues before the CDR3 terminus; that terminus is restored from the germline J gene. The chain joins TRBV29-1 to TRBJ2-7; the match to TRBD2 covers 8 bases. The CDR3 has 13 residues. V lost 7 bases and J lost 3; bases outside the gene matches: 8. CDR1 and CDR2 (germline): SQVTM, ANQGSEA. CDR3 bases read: TGCAGCGCCCAAGGGCGGGGGGACTACGAG. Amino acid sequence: CSAQGRGDYE. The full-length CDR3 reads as CSAQGRGDYEQYF.

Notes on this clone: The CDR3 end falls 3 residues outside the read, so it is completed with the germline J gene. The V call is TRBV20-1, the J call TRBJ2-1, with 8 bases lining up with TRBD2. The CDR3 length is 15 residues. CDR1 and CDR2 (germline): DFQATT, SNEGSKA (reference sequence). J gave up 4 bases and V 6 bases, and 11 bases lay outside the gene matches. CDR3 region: CSARTGGEKYNEQFF. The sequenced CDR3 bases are TGCAGTGCCAGGACGGGGGGGGAAAAATACAATGAG.

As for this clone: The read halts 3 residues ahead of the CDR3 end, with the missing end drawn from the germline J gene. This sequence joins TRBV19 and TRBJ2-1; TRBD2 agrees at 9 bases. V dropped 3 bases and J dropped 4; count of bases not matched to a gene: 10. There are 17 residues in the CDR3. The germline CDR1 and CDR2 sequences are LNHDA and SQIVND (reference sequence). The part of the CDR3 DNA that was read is TGTGCCAGTAGTATGTGGCCGGGACTAGCCCTATACAATGAG. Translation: CASSMWPGLALYNE. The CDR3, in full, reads CASSMWPGLALYNEQFF. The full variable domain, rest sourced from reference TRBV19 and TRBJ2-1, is DGGITQSPKYLFRKEGQNVTLSCEQNLNHDAMYWYRQDPGQGLRLIYYSQIVNDFQKGDIAEGYSVSREKKESFPLTVTSAQKNPTAFYLCASSMWPGLALYNEQFFGPGTRLTVL.

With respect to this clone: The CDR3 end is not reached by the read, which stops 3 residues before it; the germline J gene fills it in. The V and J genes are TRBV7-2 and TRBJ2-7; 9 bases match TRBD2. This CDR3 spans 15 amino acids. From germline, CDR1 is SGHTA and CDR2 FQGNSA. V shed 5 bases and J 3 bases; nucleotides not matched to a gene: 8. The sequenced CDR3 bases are TGTGCCAGCAGCCAGCTTAGCGGGAGTATCTACGAG. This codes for CASSQLSGSIYE. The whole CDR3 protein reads CASSQLSGSIYEQYF. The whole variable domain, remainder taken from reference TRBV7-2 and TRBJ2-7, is GAGVSQSPSNKVTEKGKDVELRCDPISGHTALYWYRQSLGQGLEFLIYFQGNSAPDKSGLPSDRFSAERTGGSVSTLTIQRTQQEDSAVYLCASSQLSGSIYEQYFGPGTRLTVT.

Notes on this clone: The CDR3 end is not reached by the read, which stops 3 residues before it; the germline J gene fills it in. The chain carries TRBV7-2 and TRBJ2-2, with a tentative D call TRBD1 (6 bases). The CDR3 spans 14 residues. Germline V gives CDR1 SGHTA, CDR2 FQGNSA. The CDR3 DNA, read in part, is TGTGCCAGCAGCATGGACAGCAGGAATGAAAAG. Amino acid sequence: CASSMDSRNEK. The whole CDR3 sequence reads CASSMDSRNEKLFF. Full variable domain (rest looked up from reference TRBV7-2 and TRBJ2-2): GAGVSQSPSNKVTEKGKDVELRCDPISGHTALYWYRQSLGQGLEFLIYFQGNSAPDKSGLPSDRFSAERTGGSVSTLTIQRTQQEDSAVYLCASSMDSRNEKLFFGEGSRLTVL.

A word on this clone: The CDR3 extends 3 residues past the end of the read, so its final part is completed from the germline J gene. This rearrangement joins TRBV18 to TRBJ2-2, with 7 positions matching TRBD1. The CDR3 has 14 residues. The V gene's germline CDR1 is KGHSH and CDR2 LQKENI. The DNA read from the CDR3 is TGTGCCAGCTCACCGACAGGGATTCGAGAAAAG. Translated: CASSPTGIREK. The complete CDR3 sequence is CASSPTGIREKLFF.

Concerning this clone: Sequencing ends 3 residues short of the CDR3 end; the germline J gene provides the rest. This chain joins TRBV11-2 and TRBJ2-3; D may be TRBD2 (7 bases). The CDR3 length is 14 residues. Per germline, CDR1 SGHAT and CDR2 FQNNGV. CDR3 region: CASSRGQGRETQYF. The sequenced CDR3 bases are TGTGCCAGCAGCCGTGGGCAGGGGAGGGAGACG.

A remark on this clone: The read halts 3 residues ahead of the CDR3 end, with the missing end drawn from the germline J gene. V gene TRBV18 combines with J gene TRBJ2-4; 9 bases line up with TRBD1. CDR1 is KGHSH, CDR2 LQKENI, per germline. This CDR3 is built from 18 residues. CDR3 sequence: CASSPPGQGRGGPYGQYF. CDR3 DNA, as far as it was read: TGTGCCAGCTCACCTCCAGGACAGGGGAGGGGAGGACCCTATGGT. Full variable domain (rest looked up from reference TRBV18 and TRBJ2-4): NAGVMQNPRHLVRRRGQEARLRCSPMKGHSHVYWYRQLPEEGLKFMVYLQKENIIDESGMPKERFSAEFPKEGPSILRIQQVVRGDSAAYFCASSPPGQGRGGPYGQYFGAGTRLSVL.

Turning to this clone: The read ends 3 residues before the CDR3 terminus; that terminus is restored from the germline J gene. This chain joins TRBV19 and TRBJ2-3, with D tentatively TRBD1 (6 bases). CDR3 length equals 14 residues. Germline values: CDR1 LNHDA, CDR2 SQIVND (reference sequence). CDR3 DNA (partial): TGTGCCAGTAGACCTCACAGGGAACAAGTGACG. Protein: CASRPHREQVT. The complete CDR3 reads CASRPHREQVTQYF.

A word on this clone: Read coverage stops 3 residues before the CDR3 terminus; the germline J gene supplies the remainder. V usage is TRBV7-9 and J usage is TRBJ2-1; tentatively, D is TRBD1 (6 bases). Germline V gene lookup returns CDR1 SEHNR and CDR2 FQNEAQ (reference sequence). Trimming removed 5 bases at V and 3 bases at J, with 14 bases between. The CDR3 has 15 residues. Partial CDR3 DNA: TGTGCCAGCAGCCCTCAGGGGCCACGCTACAATGAG. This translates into CASSPQGPRYNE. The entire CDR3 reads CASSPQGPRYNEQFF.

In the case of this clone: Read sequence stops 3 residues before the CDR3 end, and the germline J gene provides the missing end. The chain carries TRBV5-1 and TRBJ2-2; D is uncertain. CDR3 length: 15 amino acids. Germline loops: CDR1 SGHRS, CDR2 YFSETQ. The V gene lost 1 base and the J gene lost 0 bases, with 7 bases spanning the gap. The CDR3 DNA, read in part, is TGCGCCAGCAGCTTGACAGAAACGAACACCGGGGAG. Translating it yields CASSLTETNTGE. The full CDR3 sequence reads CASSLTETNTGELFF.

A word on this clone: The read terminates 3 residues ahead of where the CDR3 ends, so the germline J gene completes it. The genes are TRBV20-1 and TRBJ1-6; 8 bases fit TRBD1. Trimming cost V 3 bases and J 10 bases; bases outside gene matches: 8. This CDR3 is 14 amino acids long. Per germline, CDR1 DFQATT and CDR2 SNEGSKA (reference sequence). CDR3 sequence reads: CSASPPTGGSPLHF. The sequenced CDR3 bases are TGCAGTGCTAGCCCACCTACAGGGGGGTCACCC.

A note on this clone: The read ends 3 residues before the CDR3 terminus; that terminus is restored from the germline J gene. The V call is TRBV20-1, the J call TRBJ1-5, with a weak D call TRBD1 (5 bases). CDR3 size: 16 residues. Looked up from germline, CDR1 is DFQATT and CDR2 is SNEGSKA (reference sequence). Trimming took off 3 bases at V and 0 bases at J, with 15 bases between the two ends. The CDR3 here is CSARLPGTNSNQPQHF. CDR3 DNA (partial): TGCAGTGCTAGGCTACCCGGGACTAATAGCAATCAGCCC.

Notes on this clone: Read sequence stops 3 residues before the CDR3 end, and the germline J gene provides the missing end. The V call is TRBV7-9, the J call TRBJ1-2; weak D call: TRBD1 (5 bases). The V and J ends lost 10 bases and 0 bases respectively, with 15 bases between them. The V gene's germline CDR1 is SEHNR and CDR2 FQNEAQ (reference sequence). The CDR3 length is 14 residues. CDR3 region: CATYGGDANYGYTF. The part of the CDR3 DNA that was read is TGTGCCACTTACGGAGGGGATGCTAACTATGGC.

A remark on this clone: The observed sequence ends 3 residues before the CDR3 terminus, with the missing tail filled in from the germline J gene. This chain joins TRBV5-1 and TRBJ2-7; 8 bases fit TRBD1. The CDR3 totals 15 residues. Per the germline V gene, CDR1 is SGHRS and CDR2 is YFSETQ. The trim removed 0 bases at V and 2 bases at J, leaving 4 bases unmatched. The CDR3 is CASSLAGTGTYEQYF. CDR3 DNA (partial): TGCGCCAGCAGCTTGGCCGGGACAGGCACCTACGAG.

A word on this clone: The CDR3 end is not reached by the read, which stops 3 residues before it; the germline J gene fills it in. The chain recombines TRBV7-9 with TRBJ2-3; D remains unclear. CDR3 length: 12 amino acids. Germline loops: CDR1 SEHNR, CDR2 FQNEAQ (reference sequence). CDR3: CASSLAVRAQYF. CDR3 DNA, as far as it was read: TGTGCCAGCAGCTTAGCTGTAAGGGCG.

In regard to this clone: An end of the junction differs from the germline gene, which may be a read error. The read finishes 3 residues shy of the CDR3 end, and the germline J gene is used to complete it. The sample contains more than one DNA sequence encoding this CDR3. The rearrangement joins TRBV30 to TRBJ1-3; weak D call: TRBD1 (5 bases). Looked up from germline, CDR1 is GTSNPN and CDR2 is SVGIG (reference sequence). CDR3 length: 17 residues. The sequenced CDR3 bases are TGTGCCTGGAGTACCCCTACGGGACTGCCGGGTGGAAACACT. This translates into CAWSTPTGLPGGNT. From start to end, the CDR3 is CAWSTPTGLPGGNTIYF.

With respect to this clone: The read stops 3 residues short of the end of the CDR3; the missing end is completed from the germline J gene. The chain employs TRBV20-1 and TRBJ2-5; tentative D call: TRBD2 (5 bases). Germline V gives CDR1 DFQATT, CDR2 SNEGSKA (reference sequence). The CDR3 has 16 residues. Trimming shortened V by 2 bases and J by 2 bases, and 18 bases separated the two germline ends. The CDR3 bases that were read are TGCAGTGCTAGATCAGCGGCCATCGGCACACAAGAGACC. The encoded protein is CSARSAAIGTQET. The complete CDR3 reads CSARSAAIGTQETQYF.